The source of this T cell receptor beta chain is a study of shared clonotypes between healthy human individuals. Study conclusions and caveats: Limited genetic and exposure-history diversity came from having few donors.

The CDR3 loop spans 12 amino acids. Trimming took 2 bases from V and 2 from J, leaving 6 bases between them. Germline V gene data show CDR1 as GTSNPN and CDR2 as SVGIG (reference sequence). When replicate PCRs were run on sorted subsets, they used approximately 0.2 ug DNA, some 30,000 T cell genomes. The method was immunoSEQ multiplex PCR; TCRdb's version includes in-frame clones alone and lacks a portion of them. The sample shows approximately 720,000 clones, roughly 70% of them seen only once. On this clone itself: Its antigen is not known.

Sequencing was done on a sample of memory CD4+ T cells sorted from blood. This sample's subset: CD45RA-negative fraction. V usage is TRBV30 and J usage is TRBJ1-2; the D is unclear. This clonotype was sampled from a young woman in good health. In nucleotides, the CDR3 is TGTGCCTGGAGTTTGGTCAACTATGGCTACACCTTC. It specifies CAWSLVNYGYTF.